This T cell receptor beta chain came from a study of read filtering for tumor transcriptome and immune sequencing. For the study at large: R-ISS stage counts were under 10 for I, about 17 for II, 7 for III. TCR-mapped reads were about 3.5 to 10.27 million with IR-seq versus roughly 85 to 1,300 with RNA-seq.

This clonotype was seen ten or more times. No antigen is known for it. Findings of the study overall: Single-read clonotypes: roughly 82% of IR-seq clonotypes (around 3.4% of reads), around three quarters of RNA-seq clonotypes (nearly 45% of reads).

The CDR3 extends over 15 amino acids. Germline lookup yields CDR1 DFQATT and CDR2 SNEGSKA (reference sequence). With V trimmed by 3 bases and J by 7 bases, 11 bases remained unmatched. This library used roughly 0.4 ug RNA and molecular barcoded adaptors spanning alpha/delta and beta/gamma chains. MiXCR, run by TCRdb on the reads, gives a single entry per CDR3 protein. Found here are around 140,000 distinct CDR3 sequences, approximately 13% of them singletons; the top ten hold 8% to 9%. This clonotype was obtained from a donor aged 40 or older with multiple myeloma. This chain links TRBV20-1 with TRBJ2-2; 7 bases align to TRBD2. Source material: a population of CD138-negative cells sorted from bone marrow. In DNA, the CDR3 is TGCAGTGCTAGGCCGGGGACTAACAACCGCGGGGAGCTGTTTTTT. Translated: CSARPGTNNRGELFF.